This T cell receptor beta chain was documented in a study of T cells in localized non-small cell lung cancer. Libraries were prepared by immunoSEQ multiplex PCR; TCRdb keeps only in-frame clonotypes and omits some of them. The table records roughly 77,000 clones, more than 70% of them present only once. This clone was seen only once. Germline V CDR1 and CDR2: SEHNR, FQNEAQ (reference sequence). The CDR3 contains 14 residues. The V gene end was trimmed by 4 bases and the J gene end by 6 bases; junction bases not matched to a gene: 8. This TCR derives from a woman aged 35 to 70 with stage I squamous cell lung carcinoma. The rearrangement uses TRBV7-9 and TRBJ1-2; 7 bases map to TRBD1. The sequences come from peripheral blood, collected before any cancer treatment. CDR3 protein: CASSSRQGGDGYTF. The CDR3 region has the DNA TGTGCCAGCAGCTCTAGACAGGGTGGGGATGGCTACACCTTC.